A selection of T cell receptor beta chains follows, all from one sample in a study of blood T cell repertoires in COVID-19. Clones were read by immunoSEQ multiplex PCR, and TCRdb kept only the in-frame ones, dropping some. The sample consists of over 450,000 clones, roughly 89% of them appearing once. Material: peripheral blood. These TCRs come from a man aged 18 to 35 with COVID-19, enrolled during active disease. The CDR3 runs from the conserved cysteine through the conserved F or W. D genes are given only for firm matches. Only part of the rows carry a size: once, few, many, or a class if the clone is expanded.

V,size,J,D,DNA,CDR3
TRBV12-2,NA,TRBJ2-1,NA,TGTGCAAGTCGCTTAGTGTTCCGGGGGACGCAAAAGGACAATGAGCAGTTCTTC,CASRLVFRGTQKDNEQFF
TRBV21-1,NA,TRBJ2-7,NA,TGTGCCAGCGTCCAGCGGGAGCCCTACGAGCAGTACTTC,CASVQREPYEQYF
TRBV9,NA,TRBJ2-3,TRBD2,TGTGCCAGCAGCGTAGCTGCGGCGGGAGGGCAAGATACGCAGTATTTT,CASSVAAAGGQDTQYF
TRBV3-1/TRBV3-2,once,TRBJ2-1,NA,TGTGCCAGCAGCCTTCAATACAATGAGCAGTTCTTC,CASSLQYNEQFF
TRBV6-1,NA,TRBJ1-1,NA,TGTGCCAGCAGTGAAGGGGCAGGGCTCGAAGCTTTCTTT,CASSEGAGLEAFF
TRBV19,once,TRBJ1-1,NA,TGTGCCAGTAGTAAGCCGGGCGGGACTGAAGCTTTCTTT,CASSKPGGTEAFF
TRBV27,NA,TRBJ2-1,TRBD1,TGTGCCAGCAGTTTATTCGGTCAGGGGGCTGTAGTCGATGAGCAGTTCTTC,CASSLFGQGAVVDEQFF
TRBV2,NA,TRBJ2-4,TRBD2,TGTGCCAGCAGTCGAACGACTAGCGGAGTAGCCAAAAACATTCAGTACTTC,CASSRTTSGVAKNIQYF
TRBV12-5,NA,TRBJ2-4,TRBD2,TGTGCTAGTGGTTCTGGTAGCGGGAGTTCCATAAACATTCAGTACTTC,CASGSGSGSSINIQYF
TRBV6-5,NA,TRBJ1-2,NA,TGTGCCAGCAGTTACTGGGCGACAGATACTAACTATGGCTACACCTTC,CASSYWATDTNYGYTF
TRBV15,NA,TRBJ2-1,TRBD2,TGTGCCACCAGCCCGGGACTAGCGGGAGGAGAGCAGTTCTTC,CATSPGLAGGEQFF
TRBV5-1,NA,TRBJ2-3,TRBD2,TGCGCCAGCAGCCCTTTGACTAGCAGCACAGATACGCAGTATTTT,CASSPLTSSTDTQYF
TRBV5-4,NA,TRBJ1-2,NA,TGTGCCAGCAGCGCAACCCAGGGGAACTATGGCTACACCTTC,CASSATQGNYGYTF
TRBV2,NA,TRBJ2-3,TRBD1,TGTGCCAGCCGAATCTCGGGACAGGGGGCAGATACGCAGTATTTT,CASRISGQGADTQYF
TRBV6-1,NA,TRBJ1-4,NA,TGTGCCAGCAGTGAGGGGGGGAATGAAAAACTGTTTTTT,CASSEGGNEKLFF
TRBV7-9,NA,TRBJ2-3,NA,TGTGCCAGCAGCTCAACGACAGGAAGAAGCACAGATACGCAGTATTTT,CASSSTTGRSTDTQYF
TRBV6-1,NA,TRBJ1-2,TRBD1,TGTGCCAGCAGTGAGAGGACAGGCACCTATGGCTACACCTTC,CASSERTGTYGYTF
TRBV6-6,NA,TRBJ2-2,TRBD1,TGTGCCAGCACTACAGGGGGCGGCGGGGAGCTGTTTTTT,CASTTGGGGELFF
TRBV7-2,once,TRBJ2-1,NA,TGTGCCAGCAGCTTAGCTCAGTTTTCGTACAATGAGCAGTTCTTC,CASSLAQFSYNEQFF
TRBV9,NA,TRBJ2-2,TRBD2,TGTGCCAGCAATCGCGCGGGAGGAACCGGGGAGCTGTTTTTT,CASNRAGGTGELFF
TRBV2,NA,TRBJ2-7,NA,TGTGCCAGCAGTGATAATGGGGCATCAACCTACGAGCAGTACTTC,CASSDNGASTYEQYF
TRBV5-4,NA,TRBJ2-2,TRBD1,TGTGCCAGCAGCTTGGGGGACAGGGGAGACACCGGGGAGCTGTTTTTT,CASSLGDRGDTGELFF
TRBV25-1,NA,TRBJ1-1,NA,TGTGCCAGCAGTGAATGGGGGGGAGGGGTCACTGAAGCTTTCTTT,CASSEWGGGVTEAFF
TRBV4-1,NA,TRBJ2-5,NA,TGCGCCAGCAGCCAATTCAGGGGTGAGACCCAGTACTTC,CASSQFRGETQYF
TRBV25-1,NA,TRBJ2-3,TRBD1,TGTGCCAGCAGTGAGACAGGGGAGAAGGCAGATACGCAGTATTTT,CASSETGEKADTQYF
TRBV5-1,few,TRBJ2-1,TRBD2,TGCGCCAGCAGCTTGGGTGTCGCCCGTAGCGGGAGGGGCAATGAGCAGTTCTTC,CASSLGVARSGRGNEQFF
TRBV6-4,few,TRBJ2-3,NA,TGTGCCAGCAGTGACTCAAGATCAGACACAGATACGCAGTATTTT,CASSDSRSDTDTQYF
TRBV19,NA,TRBJ2-1,NA,TGTGCCAGTAGGGGACTCGACCTCGGGGGTGAGCAGTTCTTC,CASRGLDLGGEQFF
TRBV7-8,NA,TRBJ1-1,NA,TGTGCCAGCAGCTTAGCATTGCAGACTGAAGCTTTCTTT,CASSLALQTEAFF
TRBV7-9,NA,TRBJ2-7,NA,TGTGCCAGCAGCTTAGCGGGCAGCTCCTACGAGCAGTACTTC,CASSLAGSSYEQYF
TRBV7-2,NA,TRBJ2-3,NA,TGTGCCAGCAGCGGGGCAGGGCGCCGTGTGGTTACGCAGTATTTT,CASSGAGRRVVTQYF
TRBV12-3/TRBV12-4,NA,TRBJ2-1,TRBD2,TGTGCCAGCAGCGTGGGGGGAGGGCCCCGGCAGTTCTTC,CASSVGGGPRQFF
TRBV24-1,NA,TRBJ2-3,NA,TGTGCCACCAGTGATTATCAGGGCACAGATACGCAGTATTTT,CATSDYQGTDTQYF
TRBV3-1/TRBV3-2,NA,TRBJ1-4,TRBD1,TGTGCCAGCAGCTACGGACAGGGCGAAAAACTGTTTTTT,CASSYGQGEKLFF
TRBV5-4,NA,TRBJ1-6,NA,TGTGCCAGCAGCTTAGAGGCCAGTTATAATTCACCCCTCCACTTT,CASSLEASYNSPLHF
TRBV7-9,NA,TRBJ2-1,TRBD2,TGTGCCAGCAGCGTAGGACTAGCGGGAGTAAATGAGCAGTTCTTC,CASSVGLAGVNEQFF
TRBV29-1,NA,TRBJ2-1,NA,TGCAGCGTTATAGACAAGAGCTCCTACAATGAGCAGTTCTTC,CSVIDKSSYNEQFF
TRBV7-9,NA,TRBJ1-1,TRBD1,TGTGCCAGCAGCCCCCTTTGGACAGGCCAGAGGACTGAAGCTTTCTTT,CASSPLWTGQRTEAFF
TRBV11-3,NA,TRBJ2-5,NA,TGTGCCAGCAGCAGAGGGAGTGGAGAGACCCAGTACTTC,CASSRGSGETQYF
TRBV6-5,NA,TRBJ2-1,NA,TGTGCCACCTCCGGGACAAACTACAATGAGCAGTTCTTC,CATSGTNYNEQFF
TRBV18,NA,TRBJ2-3,TRBD2,TGTGCCAGCTCCCTACCCCCCGGGACTAGCGGGAGGTCGAATACGCAGTATTTT,CASSLPPGTSGRSNTQYF
TRBV7-2,once,TRBJ2-1,NA,TGTGCCAGCAGCCTAGACCGGTACAATGAGCAGTTCTTC,CASSLDRYNEQFF
TRBV2,NA,TRBJ1-6,NA,TGTGCCAGCAGTGTGGAGGAAGGGTCCTATAATTCACCCCTCCACTTT,CASSVEEGSYNSPLHF
TRBV19,NA,TRBJ1-2,TRBD1,TGTGCCAGTAGTCGGACAGGATATTATGGCTACACCTTC,CASSRTGYYGYTF
TRBV11-2,NA,TRBJ2-7,TRBD2,TGTGCCAGCAGCTTGGAACTAGCGGCCTCCTACGAGCAGTACTTC,CASSLELAASYEQYF
TRBV5-4,NA,TRBJ1-2,TRBD1,TGTGCCAGCAGCTTGGACAGGGGAATCCATGGCTACACCTTC,CASSLDRGIHGYTF
TRBV24-1,NA,TRBJ2-1,TRBD2,TGTGCCACCAGTGACCCGGGGGGAATAGCGGGGAGCTCCTACAATGAGCAGTTCTTC,CATSDPGGIAGSSYNEQFF
TRBV11-2,NA,TRBJ2-7,TRBD2,TGTGCCAGCAGCCGGCCTAGCGGAGCCTACGAGCAGTACTTC,CASSRPSGAYEQYF
TRBV27,NA,TRBJ2-7,TRBD1,TGTGCCAGCAGTTTAACCGGGACAGGATTATACGAGCAGTACTTC,CASSLTGTGLYEQYF
TRBV3-1/TRBV3-2,NA,TRBJ2-3,NA,TGTGCCAGCAGCCAAGGGGCGGGGAAGGGTGGGGATACGCAGTATTTT,CASSQGAGKGGDTQYF
TRBV2,NA,TRBJ2-5,TRBD2,TGTGCCAGCAGCGCGCTAGCGGGGGGGCCAGGCGAGACCCAGTACTTC,CASSALAGGPGETQYF
TRBV19,NA,TRBJ2-7,NA,TGTGCCAGTAGTCCAACTAGTCCGAATTACGAGCAGTACTTC,CASSPTSPNYEQYF
TRBV19,NA,TRBJ2-1,TRBD2,TGTGCCAGTACCGGACTAGCGGGAGAAGATGAGCAGTTCTTC,CASTGLAGEDEQFF
TRBV28,NA,TRBJ1-1,TRBD1,TGTGCCAGTGACAGGGTTAACACTGAAGCTTTCTTT,CASDRVNTEAFF
TRBV5-1,NA,TRBJ2-1,NA,TGCGCCAGCAGCTTGGTTGTAGCGAATGAGCAGTTCTTC,CASSLVVANEQFF
TRBV6-2/TRBV6-3,once,TRBJ1-5,NA,TGTGCCAGCAGTAAAACTACGGGTCAGCCCCAGCATTTT,CASSKTTGQPQHF
TRBV18,NA,TRBJ2-7,TRBD2,TGTGCCAGCTCAGTCCCGGGACTAGCGTCCTACGAGCAGTACTTC,CASSVPGLASYEQYF